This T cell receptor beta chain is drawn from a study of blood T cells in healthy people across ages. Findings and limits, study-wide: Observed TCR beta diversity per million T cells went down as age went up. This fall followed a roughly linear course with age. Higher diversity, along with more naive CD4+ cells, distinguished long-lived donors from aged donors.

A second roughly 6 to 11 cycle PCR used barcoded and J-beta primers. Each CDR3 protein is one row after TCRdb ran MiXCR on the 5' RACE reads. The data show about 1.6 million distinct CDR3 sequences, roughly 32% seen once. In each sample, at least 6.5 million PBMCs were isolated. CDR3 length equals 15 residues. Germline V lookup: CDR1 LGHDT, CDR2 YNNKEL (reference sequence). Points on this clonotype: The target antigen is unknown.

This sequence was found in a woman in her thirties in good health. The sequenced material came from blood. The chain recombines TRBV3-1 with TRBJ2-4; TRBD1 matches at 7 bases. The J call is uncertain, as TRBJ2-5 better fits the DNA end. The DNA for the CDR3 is TGTGCCAGCAGCCTGACAGGGTCTGGGAGAGAGACCCAGTACTTC. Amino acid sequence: CASSLTGSGRETQYF.